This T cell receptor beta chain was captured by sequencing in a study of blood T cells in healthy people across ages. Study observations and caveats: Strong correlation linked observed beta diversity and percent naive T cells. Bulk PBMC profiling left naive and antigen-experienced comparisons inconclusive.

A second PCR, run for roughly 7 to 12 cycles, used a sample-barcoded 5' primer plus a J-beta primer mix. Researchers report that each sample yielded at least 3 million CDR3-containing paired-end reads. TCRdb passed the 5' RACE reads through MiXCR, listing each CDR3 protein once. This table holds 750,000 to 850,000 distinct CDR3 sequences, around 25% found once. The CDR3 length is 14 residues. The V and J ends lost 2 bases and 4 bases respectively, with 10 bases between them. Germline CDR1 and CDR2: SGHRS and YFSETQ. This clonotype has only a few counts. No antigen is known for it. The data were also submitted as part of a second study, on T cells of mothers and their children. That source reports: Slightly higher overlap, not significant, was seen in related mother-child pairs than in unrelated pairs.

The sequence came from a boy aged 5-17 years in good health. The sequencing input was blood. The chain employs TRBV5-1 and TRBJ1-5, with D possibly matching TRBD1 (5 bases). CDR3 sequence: CASSLDSLNQPQHF. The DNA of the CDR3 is TGCGCCAGCAGCTTAGACAGCCTGAATCAGCCCCAGCATTTT.